A single sample is the source of the 17 T cell receptor beta chains below, sequenced in a study of regulatory T cells in long-lasting Graves disease. Time point here: newly diagnosed GD, antithyroid drugs for less than 3 months. PBMC-derived RNA was used for the TCR library. Combining iRepertoire HTBI primers with Arm-PCR of CDR3 regions, the authors built TCR beta libraries. TCRdb re-analysed the multiplex PCR reads in MiXCR, keeping a single row per CDR3 protein. The sample includes some 500,000 distinct CDR3 sequences, approximately 13% of them seen just once. This same sample was also part of a study on T cells in Graves' hyperthyroidism and ophthalmopathy.

Source: peripheral blood mononuclear cells (PBMCs), taken at new diagnosis, from a patient treated with antithyroid drugs. These receptors were collected from a man younger than 45 with Graves disease.

This clonotype showed up many times. This chain uses TRBV18 with TRBJ1-1; 7 bases agree with TRBD1. The trim removed 4 bases at V and 1 base at J, leaving 6 bases unmatched. The CDR3 totals 15 residues. Germline CDR1 reads KGHSH; CDR2 reads LQKENI. The CDR3 spells CASSLGQAGNTEAFF. The CDR3, as DNA: TGTGCCAGCTCACTTGGACAGGCGGGGAACACTGAAGCTTTCTTT.

This clonotype appeared many times. The DNA for the CDR3 is TGCAGCGTTGAAATCCCCAAGGATGGAAACACCATATATTTT. Translation gives CSVEIPKDGNTIYF. V is TRBV29-1 and J is TRBJ1-3; D gene ambiguous. This CDR3 is 14 amino acids long. V was pared by 2 bases and J by 3 bases, with 11 bases between. Germline V CDR1 and CDR2: SQVTM, ANQGSEA. Supplemented by reference TRBV29-1 and TRBJ1-3, the full variable domain reads SAVISQKPSRDICQRGTSLTIQCQVDSQVTMMFWYRQQPGQSLTLIATANQGSEATYESGFVIDKFPISRPNLTFSTLTVSNMSPEDSSIYLCSVEIPKDGNTIYFGEGSWLTVV.

J is TRBJ2-1 and V is TRBV13; D uncertain. The germline gives CDR1 PRHDT, CDR2 FYEKMQ (reference sequence). The germline V and J ends were trimmed by 5 bases and 8 bases, with 10 bases remaining between them. CDR3 length: 12 residues. The CDR3: CASSTAVYEQFF. CDR3 in DNA: TGTGCCAGCAGCACCGCAGTCTATGAGCAGTTCTTC.

This clonotype was recorded at least ten times. The chain is built from TRBV29-1 and TRBJ2-3; D is tentatively TRBD1 or TRBD2 (5 bases each). This CDR3 region has 13 residues. Per the germline V gene, CDR1 is SQVTM and CDR2 is ANQGSEA. V was shortened by 3 bases and J by 0 bases, with 7 bases between the two germline ends. CDR3 region: CSVEGPSTDTQYF. For the CDR3, the DNA is TGCAGCGTTGAGGGACCGAGCACAGATACGCAGTATTTT.

This clonotype has a count of ten or more. The chain employs TRBV6-1 and TRBJ2-7; D gene uncertain. With 8 bases removed from V and 3 bases from J, the gap between germline ends came to 11 bases. The germline V gene has CDR1 MNHNS and CDR2 SASEGT. CDR3 size: 12 residues. Written as DNA, the CDR3 is TGTGCCAGCTCAAGGGCCGGCTACGAGCAGTACTTC. It encodes CASSRAGYEQYF.

The sample holds a few counts of this clonotype. The V and J genes are TRBV3-1 and TRBJ2-3; 8 bases are shared with TRBD2. There are 15 residues in the CDR3. Unmatched junction bases numbered 2, after V lost 3 bases and J lost 0 bases. Germline V lookup: CDR1 LGHDT, CDR2 YNNKEL (reference sequence). DNA for the CDR3: TGTGCCAGCAGCCAGGGACTAGAGAGCACAGATACGCAGTATTTT. Translated: CASSQGLESTDTQYF.

The chain links TRBV3-1 to TRBJ2-5, with 10 bases aligning to TRBD2. CDR1 is LGHDT and CDR2 is YNNKEL in the germline V gene (reference sequence). V was clipped by 5 bases and J by 6 bases; unmatched bases: 9. This CDR3 comprises 15 residues. CDR3 DNA sequence: TGTGCCAGCAGCTCCCAGCGGGGGGGGCGGCAGACCCAGTACTTC. Translation: CASSSQRGGRQTQYF.

Worth noting for this clonotype: Because the CDR3 is missing its conserved closing phenylalanine or tryptophan, this is likely a read error. The chain couples TRBV7-9 to TRBJ2-1, with D maybe TRBD2 (6 bases). Trimming shortened V by 3 bases and J by 10 bases, and 10 bases separated the two germline ends. The CDR3 extends over 12 amino acids. CDR1 and CDR2 (germline): SEHNR, FQNEAQ (reference sequence). CDR3: CASSLTGEEQFS. CDR3 sequence (DNA): TGTGCCAGCAGCTTGACGGGAGAAGAGCAGTTCTCC.

Many counts were recorded for this clonotype. The V gene is TRBV29-1, the J gene TRBJ1-1; a possible D gene is TRBD1 (6 bases). CDR3 length: 11 residues. V lost 7 bases and J lost 7, with 13 bases in between. The germline CDR1 and CDR2 sequences are SQVTM and ANQGSEA. The CDR3 DNA is TGCAGCGCTTCGGGGGCAGGTGAAGCTTTCTTT. Residues: CSASGAGEAFF.

This clonotype was seen many times. V gene TRBV29-1 combines with J gene TRBJ2-3; D possibly corresponds to TRBD2 (6 bases). V lost 4 bases and J 6 bases, leaving 26 bases between the germline ends. The CDR3 has 17 residues. The germline V gene has CDR1 SQVTM and CDR2 ANQGSEA. CDR3 sequence (DNA): TGCAGCGTTGGCCTACACGGCGGGGCCCTTCTCACGGATACGCAGTATTTT. This sequence encodes CSVGLHGGALLTDTQYF.

This clonotype appeared many times. Its ends do not fully match the called genes, so a read error is possible. This rearrangement joins TRBV29-1 to TRBJ2-5; D may be TRBD1 (6 bases). CDR1 is SQVTM and CDR2 is ANQGSEA in the germline V gene. This CDR3 has 12 residues. CDR3 nucleotides: TGCAGCGCTGAATGGGGGCGGGAGACCCAGTACTTC. It yields the protein CSAEWGRETQYF.

The chain joins TRBV14 to TRBJ2-7; 7 bases are a match to TRBD2. The CDR3 covers 14 residues. V trimming: 5 bases; J trimming: 2 bases; junction bases outside the gene matches: 6. Germline-derived CDR1 and CDR2 are SGHDN and FVKESK. The CDR3 loop is CASSATSLTYEQYF. The CDR3 coding sequence is TGTGCCAGCAGCGCGACTAGCTTAACCTACGAGCAGTACTTC.

This clonotype has at least ten counts. The chain is built from TRBV28 and TRBJ2-5; no definite D call. Trimming pared 6 bases from V and 1 base from J, leaving 15 bases between. There are 15 residues in the CDR3. Germline V gene data show CDR1 as MDHEN and CDR2 as SYDVKM. CDR3 sequence: CASSRQDGFQETQYF. CDR3 nucleotides: TGTGCCAGCAGCCGCCAAGACGGATTCCAAGAGACCCAGTACTTC. Drawing the rest from reference TRBV28 and TRBJ2-5, the complete variable domain is DVKVTQSSRYLVKRTGEKVFLECVQDMDHENMFWYRQDPGLGLRLIYFSYDVKMKEKGDIPEGYSVSREKKERFSLILESASTNQTSMYLCASSRQDGFQETQYFGPGTRLLVL.

This clonotype has ten or more counts. CDR3 coding DNA: TGTGCCAGCCTCGACAGGGAAGTAGGGGAGACCCAGTACTTC. Encoded protein: CASLDREVGETQYF. The chain carries TRBV12-3 or TRBV12-4 and TRBJ2-5, with 7 positions matching TRBD1. V was clipped by 8 bases and J by 5 bases; unmatched bases: 11. The CDR3 length is 14 residues.

This clonotype came up many times. The rearrangement uses TRBV12-3 or TRBV12-4 and TRBJ2-5; 13 nucleotides align to TRBD2. J gave up 2 bases and V 6 bases, and 3 bases lay outside the gene matches. The CDR3 extends over 15 amino acids. CDR3 coding DNA: TGTGCCAGCAGGCCGGGACTAGCGGGGCAAGAGACCCAGTACTTC. Encoded protein: CASRPGLAGQETQYF.

The chain couples TRBV6-4 to TRBJ1-4; 10 nucleotides match TRBD1. Germline V gene data show CDR1 as MRHNA and CDR2 as SNTAGT. V was clipped by 4 bases and J by 9 bases; unmatched bases: 11. The CDR3 contains 16 residues. The CDR3 DNA follows: TGTGCCAGCAGTGCCATTCTCCGGGACAGGGGTAAAAAACTGTTTTTT. This gives the protein CASSAILRDRGKKLFF.

This clonotype was seen at least ten times. CDR3 protein: CASSPRAGVVETQYF. DNA for the CDR3: TGTGCCAGCAGCCCCCGGGCGGGAGTAGTGGAGACCCAGTACTTC. The chain uses TRBV11-1 and TRBJ2-3, with TRBD2 matching over 7 bases. The J call is uncertain, as TRBJ2-5 better fits the DNA end. The CDR3 length is 15 residues. Germline lookup yields CDR1 SGHAT and CDR2 FQDESV (reference sequence).